Shown below are 10 T cell receptor beta chains from a single sample sequenced in a study of T cell clonality in common variable immunodeficiency. Findings and limits, study-wide: Common variable immunodeficiency TCR beta sequences reportedly had fewer deletions and N-nucleotide insertions.

The assay was immunoSEQ multiplex PCR, and TCRdb's table has in-frame clones only and misses some. Recorded here are 15,000 to 25,000 clones, none singletons. The antigens these receptors bind are not known. Sequencing used peripheral blood mononuclear cells. The receptors here all came from a human donor with common variable immunodeficiency.

This clone was found a few times. From the germline J gene comes the end of the CDR3, since the read stops 3 residues before it. The J gene is TRBJ2-1, the V gene TRBV7-7, with 14 bases fitting TRBD2. This CDR3 contains 18 residues. Germline values: CDR1 SSHAT, CDR2 FNYEAQ (reference sequence). The J segment lost 0 bases and the V segment lost 3 bases, leaving 4 bases of the junction unmatched. The sequenced CDR3 bases are TGTGCCAGCAGCTTTGGGACTAGCGGGGGAAGCTCCTACAATGAG. Translating it yields CASSFGTSGGSSYNE. The full CDR3 protein is CASSFGTSGGSSYNEQFF.

This clone was observed at least ten times. The read comes to an end 3 residues before the CDR3 does, leaving the germline J gene to fill in the end. The J gene is TRBJ1-1, the V gene TRBV7-9; the match to TRBD1 covers 9 bases. Germline V lookup: CDR1 SEHNR, CDR2 FQNEAQ (reference sequence). The CDR3 covers 13 residues. V lost 6 bases, J lost 7 bases, and 6 bases stayed unmatched. CDR3: CASRSTGGREAFF. CDR3 bases read: TGTGCCAGCAGGTCCACAGGGGGCCGTGAA.

At least ten counts were recorded for this clone. The CDR3 end is not reached by the read, which stops 3 residues before it; the germline J gene fills it in. This sequence joins TRBV28 and TRBJ1-2; tentatively, D is TRBD1 (6 bases). V lost 4 bases and J 5 bases, leaving 20 bases between the germline ends. The CDR3 loop spans 16 amino acids. Looked up from germline, CDR1 is MDHEN and CDR2 is SYDVKM. CDR3 region: CASSSEQGRSIYGYTF. CDR3 DNA (partial): TGTGCCAGCAGTTCAGAACAGGGTCGCTCTATATATGGC.

This clone was seen at least ten times. The sequence runs out 3 residues before the end of the CDR3; the remainder is reconstructed from the germline J gene. The chain links TRBV3-1 (or the pseudogene TRBV3-2) to TRBJ2-2; D is possibly TRBD2 (6 bases). The CDR3 length is 16 residues. V lost 3 bases and J 6 bases, leaving 17 bases between the germline ends. Germline V CDR1 and CDR2: LGHDT, YNNKEL (reference sequence). CDR3 residues: CASSHTGLTIAGELFF. CDR3 DNA (partial): TGTGCCAGCAGCCACACGGGACTTACGATCGCCGGGGAG.

As concerns this clone: The read finishes 3 residues shy of the CDR3 end, and the germline J gene is used to complete it. V gene TRBV2 combines with J gene TRBJ1-5; D unclear. This CDR3 contains 11 residues. CDR1 and CDR2 from the germline V gene are SNHLY and FYNNEI. The CDR3 DNA, read in part, is TGTGCCAGCAGTCGAGAGGGTCCC. It is translated as CASSREGP. The full-length CDR3 reads as CASSREGPQHF.

CDR3 DNA, as far as it was read: TGTGCCAGTAGTATAGATTTGACAGGGGGCGCGCAGCCC. Its protein product is CASSIDLTGGAQP. The CDR3 as a whole reads CASSIDLTGGAQPQHF. The V and J genes are TRBV19 and TRBJ1-5, with 10 bases that match TRBD1. The CDR3 is cut off 3 residues early in the read; its end comes from the germline J gene. The CDR3 sequence is 16 residues long. Germline V gene sequence: CDR1 LNHDA, CDR2 SQIVND (reference sequence). V lost 0 bases and J lost 7; bases outside the gene matches: 6.

This clone was recorded a few times. The read comes to an end 3 residues before the CDR3 does, leaving the germline J gene to fill in the end. The V gene is TRBV20-1, the J gene TRBJ2-7, with D possibly TRBD2 on 6 matching bases. This CDR3 is 17 amino acids long. Germline values: CDR1 DFQATT, CDR2 SNEGSKA (reference sequence). Trimming removed 3 bases at V and 5 bases at J, with 26 bases between. This CDR3 reads CSASDPARGRGEDEQYF. The sequenced CDR3 bases are TGCAGTGCTAGCGATCCTGCCCGGGGGAGAGGGGAGGACGAG.

This clone was recorded at least ten times. Read coverage stops 3 residues before the CDR3 terminus; the germline J gene supplies the remainder. V and J are TRBV30 and TRBJ2-5; unclear D gene. This CDR3 region has 12 residues. Trimming left V 2 bases short and J 1 base short, with 5 bases between. The germline V gene encodes CDR1 GTSNPN and CDR2 SVGIG (reference sequence). Incomplete CDR3 DNA: TGTGCCTGGAGTTGGCTCCAAGAGACC. This codes for CAWSWLQET. The full CDR3 is CAWSWLQETQYF. The entire variable domain, with the rest obtained from reference TRBV30 and TRBJ2-5, is as follows: SQTIHQWPATLVQPVGSPLSLECTVEGTSNPNLYWYRQAAGRGLQLLFYSVGIGQISSEVPQNLSASRPQDRQFILSSKKLLLSDSGFYLCAWSWLQETQYFGPGTRLLVL.

This clone was recorded many times. The read ends 3 residues before the CDR3 terminus; that terminus is restored from the germline J gene. The V gene is TRBV7-6, the J gene TRBJ2-2; TRBD1 matches at 9 bases. Germline CDR1 SGHVS, CDR2 FNYEAQ. The ends lost 5 bases at V and 5 bases at J; junction bases unmatched: 6. The CDR3 totals 15 residues. CDR3 residues: CASSPRQGVTGELFF. Incomplete CDR3 DNA: TGTGCCAGCAGCCCCCGACAGGGGGTAACCGGGGAG.

This clone occurred many times. The read comes to an end 3 residues before the CDR3 does, leaving the germline J gene to fill in the end. The chain carries TRBV5-1 and TRBJ2-7, with 9 bases fitting TRBD1. The V segment lost 2 bases and the J segment 5 bases; nucleotides outside the gene matches: 8. Germline V CDR1 and CDR2: SGHRS, YFSETQ. CDR3 length: 15 amino acids. CDR3 sequence: CASSLQGARVHEQYF. CDR3 bases read: TGCGCCAGCAGCTTACAGGGGGCGCGCGTCCACGAG.